The 3 T cell receptor beta chains below come from one sample, sequenced in a study of blood T cell repertoires in COVID-19 (dated by TCRdb to the early 2020s). Library preparation was by the immunoSEQ multiplex PCR assay. TCRdb re-hosts the immuneACCESS table, in-frame sequences only. Its copies lack some clones; in the studies checked, an unresolved V gene accounts for under half of them, and the cause for the rest is not known. Present in this sample are hundreds of thousands of clones, roughly 83% of which were seen just once. The ten largest clones capture 6.5% to 9% of the sample. Specimen: peripheral blood. The receptor source for this set is a woman between 50 and 59 years old with acute or convalescent COVID-19.

The CDR3 protein is CASTGQTNQPQHF. The CDR3, as DNA: TGTGCCAGCACGGGACAAACAAATCAGCCCCAGCATTTT. J is TRBJ1-5 and V is TRBV2; D may be TRBD1 (6 bases). This CDR3 comprises 13 residues. Germline V gene lookup returns CDR1 SNHLY and CDR2 FYNNEI. Trimming stripped 7 bases from V and 4 bases from J, with 11 bases between.

This clone showed up just once. CDR3 DNA sequence: TGCGCCAGCAGCCAATCGACTACTTGGGCCGAAGCTTTCTTT. It encodes CASSQSTTWAEAFF. The V gene is TRBV4-3, the J gene TRBJ1-1; D gene unclear. The germline CDR1 and CDR2 sequences are LGHNA and YSLEER. With 2 bases removed from V and 8 bases from J, the gap between germline ends came to 15 bases. The CDR3 sequence is 14 residues long.

The table lists this clone with a count of one. The gene calls are TRBV29-1 and TRBJ2-7, with 7 nucleotides matching TRBD2. The CDR3 covers 13 residues. The V segment lost 4 bases and the J segment 5 bases; nucleotides outside the gene matches: 8. From germline, CDR1 is SQVTM and CDR2 ANQGSEA. CDR3 region: CSVVVLGGNEQYF. The CDR3 DNA is TGCAGCGTTGTTGTCTTGGGGGGGAACGAGCAGTACTTC.